This T cell receptor (beta chain) was retrieved from a study of blood T cell repertoires in COVID-19. This CDR3 has 14 amino acids. Trimming pared 11 bases from V and 0 bases from J, leaving 16 bases between. Germline V CDR1 and CDR2: LNHDA, SQIVND (reference sequence). Profiling relied on immunoSEQ multiplex PCR, and the TCRdb table lists in-frame clones only, not all of them. The data show 250,000 to 300,000 clones, about 90% seen once. V usage is TRBV19 and J usage is TRBJ1-1; D is ambiguous. Sequencing was carried out using peripheral blood. This receptor was identified in a woman aged 70-85 years with COVID-19, enrolled during active disease. CDR3 in amino acids: CARYCPEMNTEAFF. CDR3 nucleotides: TGTGCCCGGTATTGTCCGGAGATGAACACTGAAGCTTTCTTT.